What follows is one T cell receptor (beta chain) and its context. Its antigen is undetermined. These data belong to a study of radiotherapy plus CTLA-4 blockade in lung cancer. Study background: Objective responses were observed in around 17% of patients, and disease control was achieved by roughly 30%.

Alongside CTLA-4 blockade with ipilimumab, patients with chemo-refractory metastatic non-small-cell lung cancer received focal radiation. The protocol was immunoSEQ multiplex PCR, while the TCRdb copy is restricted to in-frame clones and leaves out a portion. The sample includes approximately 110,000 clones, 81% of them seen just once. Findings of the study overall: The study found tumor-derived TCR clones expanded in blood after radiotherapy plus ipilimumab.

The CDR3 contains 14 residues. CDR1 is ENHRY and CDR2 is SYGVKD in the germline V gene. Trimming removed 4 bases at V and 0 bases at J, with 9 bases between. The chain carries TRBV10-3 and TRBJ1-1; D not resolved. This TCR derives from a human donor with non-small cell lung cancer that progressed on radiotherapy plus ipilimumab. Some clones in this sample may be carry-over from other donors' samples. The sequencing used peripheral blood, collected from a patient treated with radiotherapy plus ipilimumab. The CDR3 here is CAISAQMMNTEAFF. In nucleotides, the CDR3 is TGTGCCATCAGTGCACAGATGATGAACACTGAAGCTTTCTTT.